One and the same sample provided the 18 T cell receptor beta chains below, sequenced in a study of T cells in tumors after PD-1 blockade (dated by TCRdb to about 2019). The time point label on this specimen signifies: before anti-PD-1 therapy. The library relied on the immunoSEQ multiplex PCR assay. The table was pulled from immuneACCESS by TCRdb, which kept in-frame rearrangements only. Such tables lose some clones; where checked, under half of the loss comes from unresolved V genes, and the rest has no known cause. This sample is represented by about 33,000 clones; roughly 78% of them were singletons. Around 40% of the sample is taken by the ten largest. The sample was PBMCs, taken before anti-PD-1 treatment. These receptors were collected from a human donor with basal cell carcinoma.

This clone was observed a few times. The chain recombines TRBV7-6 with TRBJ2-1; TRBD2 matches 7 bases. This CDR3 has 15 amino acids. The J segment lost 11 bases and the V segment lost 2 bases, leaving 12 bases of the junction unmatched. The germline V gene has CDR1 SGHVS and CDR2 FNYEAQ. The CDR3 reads CASSLRGGADPKQFF. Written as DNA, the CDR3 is TGTGCCAGCAGCTTACGGGGAGGGGCCGATCCTAAGCAGTTCTTC. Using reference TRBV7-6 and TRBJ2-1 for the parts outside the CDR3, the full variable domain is GAGVSQSPRYKVTKRGQDVALRCDPISGHVSLYWYRQALGQGPEFLTYFNYEAQQDKSGLPNDRFSAERPEGSISTLTIQRTEQRDSAMYRCASSLRGGADPKQFFGPGTRLTVL.

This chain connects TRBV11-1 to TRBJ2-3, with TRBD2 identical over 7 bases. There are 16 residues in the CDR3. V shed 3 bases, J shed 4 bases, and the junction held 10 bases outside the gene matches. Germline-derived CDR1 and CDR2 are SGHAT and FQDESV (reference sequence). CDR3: CASSLLGGGVSDTQYF. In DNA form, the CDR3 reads TGTGCCAGCAGCTTGTTAGGCGGGGGTGTGTCAGATACGCAGTATTTT.

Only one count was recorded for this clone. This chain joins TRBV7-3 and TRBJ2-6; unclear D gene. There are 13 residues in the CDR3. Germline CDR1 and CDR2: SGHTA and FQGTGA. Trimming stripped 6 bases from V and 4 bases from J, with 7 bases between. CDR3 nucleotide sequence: TGTGCCAGCAGGCCTTCAGGGGCCAACGTCCTGACTTTC. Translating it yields CASRPSGANVLTF.

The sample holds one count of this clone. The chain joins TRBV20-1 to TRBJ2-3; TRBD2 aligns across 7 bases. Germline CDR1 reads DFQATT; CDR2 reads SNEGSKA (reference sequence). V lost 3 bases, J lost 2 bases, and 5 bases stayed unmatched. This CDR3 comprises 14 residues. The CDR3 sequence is CSASPAGNTDTQYF. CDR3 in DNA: TGCAGTGCTAGTCCAGCGGGGAACACAGATACGCAGTATTTT.

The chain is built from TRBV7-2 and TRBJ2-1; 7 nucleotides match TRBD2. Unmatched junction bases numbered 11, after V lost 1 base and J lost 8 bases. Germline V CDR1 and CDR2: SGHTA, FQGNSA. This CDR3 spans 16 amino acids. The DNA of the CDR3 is TGTGCCAGCAGCTTAGAACCCACGGGAGGCAGGCATGAGCAGTTCTTC. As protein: CASSLEPTGGRHEQFF. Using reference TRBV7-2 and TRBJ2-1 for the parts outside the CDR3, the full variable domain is GAGVSQSPSNKVTEKGKDVELRCDPISGHTALYWYRQSLGQGLEFLIYFQGNSAPDKSGLPSDRFSAERTGGSVSTLTIQRTQQEDSAVYLCASSLEPTGGRHEQFFGPGTRLTVL.

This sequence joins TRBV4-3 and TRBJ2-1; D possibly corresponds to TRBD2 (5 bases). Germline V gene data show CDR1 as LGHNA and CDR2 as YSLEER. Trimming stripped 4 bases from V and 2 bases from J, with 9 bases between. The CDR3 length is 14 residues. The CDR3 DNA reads TGCGCCAGCAGCCCGGACTTTACCTACAATGAGCAGTTCTTC. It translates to CASSPDFTYNEQFF.

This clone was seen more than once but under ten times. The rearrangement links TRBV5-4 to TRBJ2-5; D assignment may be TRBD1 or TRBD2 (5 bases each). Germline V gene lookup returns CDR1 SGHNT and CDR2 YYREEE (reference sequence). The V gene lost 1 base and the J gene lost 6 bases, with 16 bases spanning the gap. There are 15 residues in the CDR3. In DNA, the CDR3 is TGTGCCAGCAGCTTGTCCGGGGCTAGTCGCCAGACCCAGTACTTC. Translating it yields CASSLSGASRQTQYF.

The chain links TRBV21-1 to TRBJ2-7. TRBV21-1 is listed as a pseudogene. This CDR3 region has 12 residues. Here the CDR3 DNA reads TGTGCCAGCAGCAAGCGACCCTACGAGCAGTACTTC. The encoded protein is CASSKRPYEQYF.

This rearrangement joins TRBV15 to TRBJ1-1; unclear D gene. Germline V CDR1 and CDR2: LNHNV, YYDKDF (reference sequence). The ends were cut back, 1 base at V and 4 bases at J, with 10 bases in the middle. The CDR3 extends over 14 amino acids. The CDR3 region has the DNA TGTGCCACCAGCAGAGGTACTCCTGGCACTGAAGCTTTCTTT. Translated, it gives CATSRGTPGTEAFF. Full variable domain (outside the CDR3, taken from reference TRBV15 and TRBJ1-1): DAMVIQNPRYQVTQFGKPVTLSCSQTLNHNVMYWYQQKSSQAPKLLFHYYDKDFNNEADTPDNFQSRRPNTSFCFLDIRSPGLGDTAMYLCATSRGTPGTEAFFGQGTRLTVV.

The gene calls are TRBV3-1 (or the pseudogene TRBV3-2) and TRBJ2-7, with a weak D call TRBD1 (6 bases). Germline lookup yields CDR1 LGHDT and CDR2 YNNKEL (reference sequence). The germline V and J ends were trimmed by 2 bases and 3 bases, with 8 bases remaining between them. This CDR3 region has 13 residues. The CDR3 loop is CASSQTGIYEQYF. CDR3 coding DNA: TGTGCCAGCAGCCAAACAGGGATCTACGAGCAGTACTTC.

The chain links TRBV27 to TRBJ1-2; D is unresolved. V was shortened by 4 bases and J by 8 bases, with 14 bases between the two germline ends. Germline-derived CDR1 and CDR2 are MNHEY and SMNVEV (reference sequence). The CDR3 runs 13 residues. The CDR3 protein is CASSSTLKGGYTF. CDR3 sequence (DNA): TGTGCCAGCAGTTCCACGCTAAAGGGAGGCTACACCTTC.

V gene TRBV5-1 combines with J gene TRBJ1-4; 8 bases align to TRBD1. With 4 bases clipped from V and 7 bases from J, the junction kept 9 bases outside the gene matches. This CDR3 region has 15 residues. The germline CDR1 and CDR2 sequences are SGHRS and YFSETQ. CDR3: CASSQQGAQAEKLFF. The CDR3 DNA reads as TGCGCCAGCAGCCAGCAGGGGGCGCAGGCTGAAAAACTGTTTTTT.

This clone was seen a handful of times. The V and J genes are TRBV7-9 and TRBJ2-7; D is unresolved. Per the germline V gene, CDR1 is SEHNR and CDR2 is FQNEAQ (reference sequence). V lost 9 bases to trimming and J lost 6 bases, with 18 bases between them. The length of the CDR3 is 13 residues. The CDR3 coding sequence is TGTGCCAGTAGGTCGGGCCCCTCGGGCGAGCAGTACTTC. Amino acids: CASRSGPSGEQYF.

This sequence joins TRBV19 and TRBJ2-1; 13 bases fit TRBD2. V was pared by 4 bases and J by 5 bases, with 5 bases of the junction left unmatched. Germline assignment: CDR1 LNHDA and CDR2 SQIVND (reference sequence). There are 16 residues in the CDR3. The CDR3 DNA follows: TGTGCCAGTAGTACCTACGGGACTAGCGGGAACAATGAGCAGTTCTTC. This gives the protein CASSTYGTSGNNEQFF. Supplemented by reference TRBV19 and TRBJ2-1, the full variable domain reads DGGITQSPKYLFRKEGQNVTLSCEQNLNHDAMYWYRQDPGQGLRLIYYSQIVNDFQKGDIAEGYSVSREKKESFPLTVTSAQKNPTAFYLCASSTYGTSGNNEQFFGPGTRLTVL.

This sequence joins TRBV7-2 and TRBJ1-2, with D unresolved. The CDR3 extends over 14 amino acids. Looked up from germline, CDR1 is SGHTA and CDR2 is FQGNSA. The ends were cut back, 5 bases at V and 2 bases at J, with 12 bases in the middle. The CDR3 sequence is CASSPYLDNYGYTF. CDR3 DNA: TGTGCCAGCAGCCCCTATCTGGACAACTATGGCTACACCTTC.

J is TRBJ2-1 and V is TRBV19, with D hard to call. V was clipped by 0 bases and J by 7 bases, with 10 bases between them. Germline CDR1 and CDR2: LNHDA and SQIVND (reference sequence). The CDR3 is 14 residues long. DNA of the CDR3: TGTGCCAGTAGTATAGATGGTACGTCGAATGAGCAGTTCTTC. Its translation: CASSIDGTSNEQFF.

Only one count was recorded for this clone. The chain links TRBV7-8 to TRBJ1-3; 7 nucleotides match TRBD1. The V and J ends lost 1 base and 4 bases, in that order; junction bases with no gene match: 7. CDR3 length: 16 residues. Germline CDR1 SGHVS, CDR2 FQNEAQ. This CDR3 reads CASSLVDRATGNTIYF. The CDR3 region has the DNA TGTGCCAGCAGCTTAGTAGACAGGGCAACCGGAAACACCATATATTTT.

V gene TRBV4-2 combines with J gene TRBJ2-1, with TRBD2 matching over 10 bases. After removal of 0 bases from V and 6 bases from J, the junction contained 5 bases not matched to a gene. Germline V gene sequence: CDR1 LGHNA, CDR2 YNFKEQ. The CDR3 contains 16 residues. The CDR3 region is CASSQEALAGVNEQFF. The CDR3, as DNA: TGTGCCAGCAGCCAAGAGGCGCTAGCGGGAGTCAATGAGCAGTTCTTC.